What follows are 4 T cell receptor beta chains derived from one specimen sequenced in a study of blood T cell repertoires in COVID-19. Sequencing was performed with immunoSEQ multiplex PCR; in TCRdb, only in-frame clones are kept and a portion is missing. In the table there are some 210,000 clones, around 84% of which are singletons. Sequenced material: PBMCs or T cells enriched from blood (not recorded which). Source of these receptors: a young man with acute COVID-19.

V usage is TRBV27 and J usage is TRBJ1-3, with 9 bases that match TRBD1. This CDR3 has 14 amino acids. With 6 bases clipped from V and 7 bases from J, the junction kept 7 bases outside the gene matches. CDR1 MNHEY and CDR2 SMNVEV come from the germline V gene (reference sequence). The CDR3 protein is CASRSGTGKNTIYF. Written as DNA, the CDR3 is TGTGCCAGCAGGTCCGGGACAGGGAAGAACACCATATATTTT.

The CDR3 DNA follows: TGTGCCAGCAGAGCTGAGCGGGGCGGCGGCACCGGGGAGCTGTTTTTT. Protein sequence: CASRAERGGGTGELFF. V gene TRBV11-2 combines with J gene TRBJ2-2, with 7 bases lining up with TRBD2. V trimming: 6 bases; J trimming: 4 bases; junction bases outside the gene matches: 11. Per germline, CDR1 SGHAT and CDR2 FQNNGV. This CDR3 region has 16 residues. The variable domain in full, with the rest retrieved from reference TRBV11-2 and TRBJ2-2, is EAGVAQSPRYKIIEKRQSVAFWCNPISGHATLYWYQQILGQGPKLLIQFQNNGVVDDSQLPKDRFSAERLKGVDSTLKIQPAKLEDSAVYLCASRAERGGGTGELFFGEGSRLTVL.

This rearrangement joins TRBV27 to TRBJ1-2; 7 nucleotides match TRBD1. Germline V gives CDR1 MNHEY, CDR2 SMNVEV (reference sequence). The junction had 4 bases not matched to a gene; V was cut back by 3 bases and J by 6 bases. This CDR3 region has 13 residues. In DNA form, the CDR3 reads TGTGCCAGCAGTTTCTACAGGGGAAATGGCTACACCTTC. It yields the protein CASSFYRGNGYTF.

The chain uses TRBV6-5 and TRBJ2-4, with a weak D call TRBD1 (5 bases). Germline V lookup: CDR1 MNHEY, CDR2 SVGAGI. The CDR3 is 12 amino acids. Trimming shortened V by 9 bases and J by 7 bases, and 13 bases separated the two germline ends. The CDR3 DNA reads TGTGCCAGTGATAATGCAGGGAACATTCAGTACTTC. It codes for CASDNAGNIQYF.